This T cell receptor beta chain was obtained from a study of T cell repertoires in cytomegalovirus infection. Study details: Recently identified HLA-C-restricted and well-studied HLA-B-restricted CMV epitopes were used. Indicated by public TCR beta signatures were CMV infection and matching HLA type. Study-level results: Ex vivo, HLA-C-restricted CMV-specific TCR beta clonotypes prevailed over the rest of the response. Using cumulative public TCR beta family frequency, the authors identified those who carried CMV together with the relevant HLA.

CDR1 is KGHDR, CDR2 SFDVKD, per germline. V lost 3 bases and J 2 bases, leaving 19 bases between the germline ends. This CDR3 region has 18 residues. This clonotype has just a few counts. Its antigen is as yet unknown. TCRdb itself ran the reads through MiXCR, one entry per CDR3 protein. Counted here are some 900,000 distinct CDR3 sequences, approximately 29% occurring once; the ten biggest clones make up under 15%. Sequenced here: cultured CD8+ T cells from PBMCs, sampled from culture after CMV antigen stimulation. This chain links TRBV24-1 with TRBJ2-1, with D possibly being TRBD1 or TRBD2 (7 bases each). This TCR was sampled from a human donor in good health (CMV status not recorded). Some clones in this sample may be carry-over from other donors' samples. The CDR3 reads CATSDQGGLGLTYNEQFF. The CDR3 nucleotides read TGTGCCACCAGTGATCAGGGGGGTTTGGGACTAACCTACAATGAGCAGTTCTTC.